The following is a T cell receptor beta chain sequence with its context. Its antigen is unknown. Qualities for individual bases were not recorded, and no much larger clone is one base off. The receptor library was made with the immunoSEQ multiplex PCR assay. A mixture of 60 forward primers for TCR Vbeta segments and 13 reverse primers for TCR Jbeta segments was used in the multiplex PCR. Amplification of the CDR3 region of rearranged TCR beta genes was performed with a multiplex PCR assay on genomic DNA. Amplified TCR beta libraries were sequenced as 87-base-pair reads on the Illumina HiSeq System. On the study's bioinformatics: Across the 600 to 700 repertoires, a later analysis counted 80 million or so unique TCR beta chains, 9.5 million to 12 million of which were shared by at least two donors. Raw reads were error-corrected and collapsed into unique sequences by a nearest-neighbor algorithm in which closely related sequences were merged to remove PCR and sequencing errors. To assign V, D and J gene segments, CDR3 sequences were aligned to IMGT reference sequences. For a sequence to be retained, a match of at least six nucleotides to both a V gene segment and a J gene segment was required. Rearrangements were called productive when the CDR3 lacked stop codons and stayed in frame with V and J; all others were non-productive. Following IMGT convention, CDR3 was defined as the stretch from the second conserved V-encoded cysteine to the conserved J-encoded phenylalanine. The earlier analysis of about 590 of the donors excluded sequences that lacked an unambiguous match to a single V gene segment. An earlier analysis of 500 to 600 of the donors classified V segments as functional when productive rearrangements were above 56.7% and as segregating when the standard deviation between donors was above 5%. A statistical classification framework was built for diagnosing cytomegalovirus status from the catalog of TCR beta chain sequences. A later analysis assigned V and J genes by comparing TCR nucleotide sequences with IMGT/GENE-DB human TR gene sequences. The TCRdist pipeline was used in a later analysis to assign CDR3 sequences and most-parsimonious VDJ recombination scenarios. In a later analysis, each TCR beta chain was defined by its CDR3 amino acid sequence together with its V-gene family, and reads without a unique V-gene family were excluded. To address suspected cross-contamination and a sequencing artifact, a later analysis removed a few hundred highly shared, low-generation-probability nucleotide sequences. In a later analysis, a clonal expansion index was calculated for each public chain from normalized within-repertoire ranks of inferred template counts. Generation probabilities in a later analysis came from a VDJ recombination model fitted to out-of-frame rearrangements, and those results were checked against IGoR. In a later analysis, hypergeometric tests were used to score TCR-TCR, TCR-HLA and TCR-CMV co-occurrence, with a repertoire-size bias correction applied to TCR pairs. In a later analysis, false discovery rates were estimated by permuting HLA or CMV assignments 20 times. In a later analysis, co-occurring TCRs were grouped with DBSCAN, and TCRdist sequence similarity was added when clustering was performed within HLA-allele-positive subsets. Repertoires with fewer than 30,000 or more than 120,000 public chains were left out of co-occurrence clustering, as were roughly five repertoires with anomalous nucleotide sharing. Entries here come from immuneACCESS through TCRdb and include only in-frame sequences with V and J called. Some clones fail to appear in such tables; in the studies checked, an unresolved V gene covers under half of the shortfall, and the cause of the remainder is unknown. V, J and clone size are those of that table, while D and trimming were read from the DNA. The sample table contains about 120,000 clones; only one count was recorded for around 75% of them. 2.1% of the sample is held by the ten biggest clonotypes.

The sample comes from a study of cytomegalovirus exposure and HLA in healthy donors (dated by TCRdb to about 2017). Study-wide context: An earlier analysis of approximately 640 of the donors reported more than 250 Gb of sequence data and roughly 100 million unique TCR beta sequences from 150 million to 200 million T cells. An early release covering just under 650 HLA-typed donors comprised about 300 gigabases of sequencing data and 65 million to 100 million unique TCR sequences. Among the approximately 400 genotyped donors, about 85% belonged to the genetic ancestry cluster associated with self-reported Caucasian donors. The aim of the study was to test whether cataloging public T cell receptors could identify signatures of past pathogen exposure. Using immunosequencing, the study profiled T cell repertoires from 666 subjects and related those repertoires to cytomegalovirus serostatus. A separate validation cohort of 100 to 150 different subjects was used in addition to the 666-subject first cohort. High-throughput TCR immunosequencing, statistical association of individual TCRs with disease status, and machine learning were combined to predict cytomegalovirus infection status. A later analysis re-analyzed previously published TCR beta repertoires from approximately 670 donors and added high-resolution HLA genotyping to study TCR occurrence patterns. The later analysis used no new phenotypic data to find candidate immune exposures, relying instead on TCR beta sequences and their occurrence across donors. An earlier analysis of roughly 600 of the donors used high-throughput TCR beta sequencing to judge whether each TCR beta V gene segment behaved as functional or pseudogenic. Alongside the repertoire data, information on donor age, sex, ethnicity and CMV serostatus was compiled. In a later genetic analysis, genome-wide SNP genotypes for about three fifths of the roughly 670 donors were used, and that subset was treated as a discovery cohort. All discovery cohort repertoires had been generated using a single sequencing platform. Class I and class II HLA loci were covered by the typing at four-digit resolution. Typing coverage differed by locus: A, B, C, DRB1 and DQB1 were typed in about 629-640 donors, DQA1 in 500 to 550, DPA1 in approximately 600, and DPB1 in 450 to 480. Five DR-DQ haplotypes were handled as single units for association and clustering, since linkage in the cohort was strong. Among a few hundred genotyped donors of the cohort, an average of roughly 240,000 unique TCR beta nucleotide sequences were sequenced per donor, roughly 20% of them non-productive. Findings and caveats that apply to the study as a whole: In vitro tests confirmed that a few of the cytomegalovirus-associated TCR beta chains recognize cytomegalovirus antigens. Most TCR sequences were seen in very few donors, while some public TCRs were found in many individuals. In a later analysis, TCR association rates were found to vary across HLA loci, with the most associated TCRs seen for DRB1 alleles and the fewest for HLA-C alleles. In a later genetic analysis, a missense DCLRE1C variant was associated with V-gene and J-gene trimming of TCR beta chains, and the association was replicated in an independent cohort. Sequencing depth was assumed to be roughly uniform across donors in the presence/absence analyses, though that assumption may not hold. In a later analysis, several top co-occurrence clusters were reported to appear linked to parvovirus B19, influenza, CMV and Epstein-Barr virus. Broadly in line with IMGT annotations, most TCR beta V segments showed up in productive rearrangements about 87% or about 30% of the time in an earlier analysis of around 550 of the donors. The study listed around 160 TCR beta chains as associated with cytomegalovirus. Correlated functional status among segregating V segments might be attributable to linkage disequilibrium, but an unknown experimental factor could not be ruled out. A later analysis associated 15,000 or so TCR beta sequences with specific HLA alleles at a false discovery rate of 0.05. In this cohort, only TCR beta chains were sequenced, and detectable features were limited by the absence of alpha or paired-chain data. The 87-base-pair reads could not distinguish some IMGT-functional V segments, including TRBV6-2 and TRBV6-3, so those segments were excluded. When HLA alleles, especially DR and DQ, strongly co-occurred, TCR associations were difficult to assign to individual alleles. The classifier was reported to diagnose cytomegalovirus status with high specificity and sensitivity in both the original and validation cohorts. Because HLA typing was missing for some donors at each locus, association tests included only the typed subset. Compared with equally common non-associated chains, HLA-associated TCR beta chains in a later analysis were more clonally expanded and had lower generation probabilities. It was suggested by the authors that the approach could potentially be generalized to other disease states and immunological phenotypes. Compared with the approximately 670-donor mean, donors in an Asian-associated ancestry cluster had fewer N-insertions in productive TCRs, according to a later genetic analysis. Immune exposure information for the cohort was limited to CMV serostatus. According to a later analysis, most CMV-associated TCR beta chains appeared to be HLA-restricted, and the HLA associations seemed to be driven largely by CMV exposure. Because counts were too low, about 15 rarely observed V segments, including chromosome 9 orphons, were left out of the earlier analysis of about 620 of the donors. A cluster of highly shared sequence variants was judged likely to be a technical artifact of the sequencing pipeline. A further reported finding was that TCR beta sequences accurately predicted the HLA-A and HLA-B alleles for most subjects in the first cohort.

Unmatched junction bases come to 11, with V trimmed by 5 bases and J by 10 bases. CDR1 and CDR2 are read off the germline V gene as MDHEN and SYDVKM. Counted from cysteine to phenylalanine, this CDR3 has 15 amino acids. The retained sequence is limited to the CDR3, 45 bases, with the frame set at the first base. In total, roughly 670 healthy bone marrow donors made up the cohort. At the time of sampling, every cohort member was nominally healthy, though immune exposures that went unrecorded were likely present. The donor tested CMV seronegative and was one of the 352 seronegative cohort members. A peripheral blood sample was provided by each donor, and peripheral blood mononuclear cells were used for TCR beta sequencing. The Qiagen DNeasy Blood Extraction Kit was used to extract genomic DNA from the blood cell samples.

Sequenced sample: PBMCs. The chain joins TRBV28 to TRBJ1-6; TRBD1 aligns with 7 central bases. The source is a man aged 30 to 45 in good health and CMV-seronegative. The encoded CDR3 is CASSLPQTGSSPLHF. The nucleotides read TGTGCCAGCAGTCTCCCTCAGACAGGGAGCTCACCCCTCCACTTT. The full variable domain, completed from the reference TRBV28 and TRBJ1-6 proteins outside the CDR3, reads DVKVTQSSRYLVKRTGEKVFLECVQDMDHENMFWYRQDPGLGLRLIYFSYDVKMKEKGDIPEGYSVSREKKERFSLILESASTNQTSMYLCASSLPQTGSSPLHFGNGTRLTVT.